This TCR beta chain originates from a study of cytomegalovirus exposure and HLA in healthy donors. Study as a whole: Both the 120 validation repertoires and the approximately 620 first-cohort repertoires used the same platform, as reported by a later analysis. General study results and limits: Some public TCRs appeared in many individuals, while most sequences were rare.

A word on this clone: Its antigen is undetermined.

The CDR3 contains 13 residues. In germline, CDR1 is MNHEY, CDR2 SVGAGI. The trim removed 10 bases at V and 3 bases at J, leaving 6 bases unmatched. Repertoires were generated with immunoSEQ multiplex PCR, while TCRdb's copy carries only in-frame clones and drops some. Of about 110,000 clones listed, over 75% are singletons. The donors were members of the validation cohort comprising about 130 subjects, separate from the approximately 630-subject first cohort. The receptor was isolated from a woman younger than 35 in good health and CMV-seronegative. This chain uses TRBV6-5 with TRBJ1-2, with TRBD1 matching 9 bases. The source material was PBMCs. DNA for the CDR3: TGTGCCACCTACAGGGGGCGCGACTATGGCTACACCTTC. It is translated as CATYRGRDYGYTF.